One sample yielded the 11 T cell receptor beta chains listed below, sequenced in a study of T cell responses to AZD1222 COVID-19 vaccine. Clones were sequenced by immunoSEQ multiplex PCR, and TCRdb holds only the in-frame ones, with some missing. Found here are tens of thousands of clones, 65% to 90% of them singletons; the top ten hold roughly 20%. Sequencing used peripheral blood, obtained on day 0 of AZD1222 vaccination. All receptors derive from an adult in good health.

In DNA form, the CDR3 reads TGCGCCAGCAGTTCAATAGGGCTAGCGGGAAGGGGATCCTACAATGAGCAGTTCTTC. The encoded protein is CASSSIGLAGRGSYNEQFF. The gene calls are TRBV5-1 and TRBJ2-1; TRBD2 matches at 9 bases. The ends lost 5 bases at V and 1 base at J; junction bases unmatched: 16. CDR3 length: 19 amino acids. CDR1 and CDR2 (germline): SGHRS, YFSETQ.

The chain joins TRBV5-3 to TRBJ1-1; D is uncertain. TRBV5-3 belongs to the ORF category, with a function that is uncertain. The CDR3 is 16 residues long. V lost 0 bases and J lost 1, with 13 bases in between. The CDR3 spells CARSLDGGRWNTEAFF. The CDR3 DNA follows: TGTGCCAGAAGCTTGGACGGAGGCCGGTGGAACACTGAAGCTTTCTTT.

CDR3 sequence (DNA): TGCGCCAGCAGCCCTGCGGGAGTCCTTCTGGTCGGAGAGCTGTTTTTT. Translating it yields CASSPAGVLLVGELFF. This sequence joins TRBV5-1 and TRBJ2-2; the match to TRBD2 covers 7 bases. The trim removed 4 bases at V and 11 bases at J, leaving 17 bases unmatched. In germline, CDR1 is SGHRS, CDR2 YFSETQ. This CDR3 has 16 amino acids.

V gene TRBV4-1 combines with J gene TRBJ1-1; 7 bases are a match to TRBD1. Trimming at V came to 4 bases and at J to 5 bases, leaving 10 bases not matched to a gene. Germline CDR1 MGHRA, CDR2 YSYEKL. This CDR3 comprises 15 residues. The CDR3 is CASSRETPRGTEAFF. CDR3 coding DNA: TGCGCCAGCAGCCGAGAAACTCCCAGGGGGACTGAAGCTTTCTTT.

The gene calls are TRBV27 and TRBJ1-2; the match to TRBD1 covers 7 bases. Germline assignment: CDR1 MNHEY and CDR2 SMNVEV (reference sequence). J lost 2 bases, V lost 6 bases, and 3 bases had no gene match. This CDR3 is built from 13 residues. The CDR3: CASRPTGNYGYTF. CDR3 nucleotide sequence: TGTGCCAGCAGGCCGACAGGGAACTATGGCTACACCTTC.

This sequence joins TRBV5-4 and TRBJ1-2, with 9 nucleotides matching TRBD1. The germline CDR1 and CDR2 sequences are SGHNT and YYREEE (reference sequence). Trimming at V came to 0 bases and at J to 8 bases, leaving 2 bases not matched to a gene. The CDR3 is made up of 13 amino acids. This CDR3 is CASSLETGGGYTF. DNA of the CDR3: TGTGCCAGCAGCTTGGAGACAGGGGGAGGCTACACCTTC.

V usage is TRBV5-1 and J usage is TRBJ1-1; a weak D match, TRBD1 (6 bases). The germline CDR1 and CDR2 sequences are SGHRS and YFSETQ. Trimming pared 0 bases from V and 3 bases from J, leaving 15 bases between. CDR3 length: 16 amino acids. CDR3 in amino acids: CASSLGMAQGYTEAFF. DNA of the CDR3: TGCGCCAGCAGCTTGGGTATGGCGCAGGGGTACACTGAAGCTTTCTTT.

V gene TRBV28 combines with J gene TRBJ2-1; D is undetermined. CDR3 length: 11 residues. Germline V gene lookup returns CDR1 MDHEN and CDR2 SYDVKM. The germline V and J ends were trimmed by 6 bases and 8 bases, with 8 bases remaining between them. DNA for the CDR3: TGTGCCAGCAGCCGGTTGCATGAGCAGTTCTTC. As protein: CASSRLHEQFF.

This clone was seen once. This sequence joins TRBV5-1 and TRBJ1-1, with TRBD1 matching over 9 bases. After removal of 6 bases from V and 3 bases from J, the junction contained 3 bases not matched to a gene. The CDR3 has 13 residues. Germline loops: CDR1 SGHRS, CDR2 YFSETQ. CDR3 loop: CASTRDRDTEAFF. The CDR3 DNA reads as TGCGCCAGCACCCGGGACAGGGACACTGAAGCTTTCTTT.

This chain uses TRBV7-2 with TRBJ1-1; D not certain. The V end lost 2 bases, the J end lost 1 base, and 5 bases lay between the germline ends. Looked up from germline, CDR1 is SGHTA and CDR2 is FQGNSA. This CDR3 comprises 13 residues. The CDR3 is CASSLFENTEAFF. In DNA, the CDR3 is TGTGCCAGCAGCTTATTCGAGAACACTGAAGCTTTCTTT. Full variable domain (remainder filled in from reference TRBV7-2 and TRBJ1-1): GAGVSQSPSNKVTEKGKDVELRCDPISGHTALYWYRQSLGQGLEFLIYFQGNSAPDKSGLPSDRFSAERTGGSVSTLTIQRTQQEDSAVYLCASSLFENTEAFFGQGTRLTVV.

The chain joins TRBV6-5 to TRBJ2-7, with 7 bases fitting TRBD1. The length of the CDR3 is 13 residues. Per germline, CDR1 MNHEY and CDR2 SVGAGI. Trimming cost V 6 bases and J 1 base; bases outside gene matches: 3. CDR3 amino acids: CASRKGQSYEQYV. The CDR3 bases are TGTGCCAGCAGAAAGGGACAGTCCTACGAGCAGTACGTC.